Below, 21 T cell receptor beta chains from the same sample are listed, as sequenced in a study of circulating CD8 cells and anti-PD-1 response in melanoma. Each library started from about 15 ng of total RNA using the QIAseq Immune Repertoire TCR panel. One entry per CDR3 protein, called by TCRdb with MiXCR from the reads. The profile shows about 920 distinct CDR3 sequences, approximately 8.8% of them singletons. From live CD3+CD8+TCRalphabeta+ cells, four PD-1 and/or TIGIT subsets were sorted. The sequencing here drew on CD8+ T cells from PBMCs, taken at baseline or after one month of anti-PD-1 therapy (not recorded which). These receptors originate from a human donor with melanoma.

V gene TRBV13 combines with J gene TRBJ2-1; tentative D call: TRBD1 (6 bases). This CDR3 region has 13 residues. Trimming took 5 bases from V and 4 from J, leaving 9 bases between them. Germline CDR1 and CDR2: PRHDT and FYEKMQ (reference sequence). The CDR3 is CASSRQEYNEQFF. The CDR3 nucleotides read TGTGCCAGCAGCCGACAGGAATACAATGAGCAGTTCTTC.

This clonotype is large by share. The genes are TRBV27 and TRBJ2-1; D unresolved. With 2 bases removed from V and 5 bases from J, the gap between germline ends came to 10 bases. The CDR3 contains 14 residues. Germline values: CDR1 MNHEY, CDR2 SMNVEV (reference sequence). The CDR3 region is CASSLQLAHNEQFF. The CDR3 bases are TGTGCCAGCAGTTTACAATTAGCTCACAATGAGCAGTTCTTC.

This clonotype is judged large. This rearrangement joins TRBV7-6 to TRBJ2-2; D gene unclear. Trimming removed 5 bases from V and 0 bases from J, with 16 bases in between. Germline V gene data show CDR1 as SGHVS and CDR2 as FNYEAQ. The CDR3 is 17 residues long. CDR3 bases: TGTGCCAGCAGCCCCGTGGGTCTAAGCGCGAACACCGGGGAGCTGTTTTTT. Translation gives CASSPVGLSANTGELFF.

This clonotype is judged medium-sized. The chain carries TRBV20-1 and TRBJ2-7; TRBD2 matches at 8 bases. J lost 2 bases, V lost 5 bases, and 11 bases had no gene match. The CDR3 is 15 residues long. Germline CDR1 is DFQATT and CDR2 is SNEGSKA (reference sequence). In DNA, the CDR3 is TGCAGTGCTTCAGATAGCGGGGCCACCCCCTACGAGCAGTACTTC. The encoded protein is CSASDSGATPYEQYF.

This clonotype is deemed large. The chain couples TRBV24-1 to TRBJ1-5; D is uncertain. The CDR3 has 13 amino acids. The germline V and J ends were trimmed by 4 bases and 9 bases, with 12 bases remaining between them. Germline V lookup: CDR1 KGHDR, CDR2 SFDVKD. The DNA of the CDR3 is TGTGCCACCAGTGAGTTACTCACGGGGCCCCAGCATTTT. Its translation is CATSELLTGPQHF.

This clonotype is classed as large. The rearrangement links TRBV27 to TRBJ2-7; maybe TRBD1 (7 bases). Between the trimmed V and J ends, which lost 1 base and 7 bases, there was a span of 17 bases. Germline V lookup: CDR1 MNHEY, CDR2 SMNVEV (reference sequence). The CDR3 spans 15 residues. CDR3 sequence: CASSLYQGGRGEQYF. DNA of the CDR3: TGTGCCAGCAGTTTATATCAGGGGGGTCGCGGTGAGCAGTACTTC.

This clonotype counts as large. The rearrangement uses TRBV15 and TRBJ2-2, with TRBD1 matching over 7 bases. V shed 8 bases, J shed 2 bases, and the junction held 5 bases outside the gene matches. Germline V lookup: CDR1 LNHNV, CDR2 YYDKDF (reference sequence). This CDR3 has 14 amino acids. The CDR3 spells CATRDRSNTGELFF. The DNA of the CDR3 is TGTGCCACCCGGGACAGATCAAACACCGGGGAGCTGTTTTTT.

Judged by abundance, this clonotype is large. The chain joins TRBV19 to TRBJ2-1, with D perhaps matching TRBD2 (5 bases). The germline gives CDR1 LNHDA, CDR2 SQIVND (reference sequence). V gave up 3 bases and J gave up 4 bases, with 10 bases separating them. There are 14 residues in the CDR3. CDR3 nucleotide sequence: TGTGCCAGTAGTATCGGGGTATCTTACAATGAGCAGTTCTTC. This translates into CASSIGVSYNEQFF.

In its sample, this clonotype ranks as large (0.1 to 1%). This chain joins TRBV25-1 and TRBJ1-2; no clear D. Trimming removed 7 bases from V and 5 bases from J, with 11 bases in between. The CDR3 is 12 amino acids. Germline V gene sequence: CDR1 MGHDK, CDR2 SYGVNS. The CDR3 DNA sequence: TGTGCCAGCAACGACGGCGGGTATGGCTACACCTTC. It encodes CASNDGGYGYTF.

The chain uses TRBV4-2 and TRBJ2-3; D ambiguous. Trimming left V 5 bases short and J 4 bases short, with 10 bases between. The germline V gene has CDR1 LGHNA and CDR2 YNFKEQ. This CDR3 comprises 13 residues. The CDR3 DNA follows: TGTGCCAGCAGCGCCCGTTCGGCAGATACGCAGTATTTT. Translated, it gives CASSARSADTQYF.

This chain joins TRBV2 and TRBJ1-1; D call uncertain. V was pared by 5 bases and J by 1 base, with 8 bases between. CDR1 is SNHLY, CDR2 FYNNEI, per germline. The CDR3 runs 13 residues. The CDR3 DNA reads TGTGCCAGCAGTCTCAAGTCGAACACTGAAGCTTTCTTT. It specifies CASSLKSNTEAFF.

V gene TRBV7-8 combines with J gene TRBJ2-3; D not resolved. The V end was cut by 3 bases, the J end by 4 bases, with 8 bases between. The CDR3 is 13 amino acids. Germline V lookup: CDR1 SGHVS, CDR2 FQNEAQ. CDR3 bases: TGTGCCAGCAGCTTGGTAGTTCCAGATACGCAGTATTTT. It codes for CASSLVVPDTQYF.

As concerns this clonotype: The CDR3 does not end in the conserved phenylalanine or tryptophan, so this is likely a read error. This chain joins TRBV19 and TRBJ2-4, with D uncertain. Trimming left V 10 bases short and J 3 bases short, with 16 bases between. This CDR3 is 14 amino acids long. Germline CDR1 LNHDA, CDR2 SQIVND (reference sequence). The CDR3 spells CATPPSPLKNIQYL. DNA for the CDR3: TGTGCCACCCCTCCCTCCCCTCTCAAAAACATTCAGTACCTC.

This clonotype is medium-sized in the sample. The chain recombines TRBV2 with TRBJ1-5; possible D gene TRBD1, 6 bases. The CDR3 is 15 residues long. V lost 1 base, J lost 4 bases, and 11 bases lay in between. Germline CDR1 is SNHLY and CDR2 is FYNNEI. Written as DNA, the CDR3 is TGTGCCAGCAGTGAAGATGAGGGGGTAAATCAGCCCCAGCATTTT. This encodes CASSEDEGVNQPQHF. Based on the CDR3 plus reference TRBV2 and TRBJ1-5, the full variable domain is EPEVTQTPSHQVTQMGQEVILRCVPISNHLYFYWYRQILGQKVEFLVSFYNNEISEKSEIFDDQFSVERPDGSNFTLKIRSTKLEDSAMYFCASSEDEGVNQPQHFGDGTRLSIL.

This clonotype ranks as large. This chain links TRBV4-3 with TRBJ2-6, with 7 bases that match TRBD1. The length of the CDR3 is 19 residues. The germline CDR1 and CDR2 sequences are LGHNA and YSLEER. Germline trimming cut 0 bases from V and 0 bases from J; bases unmatched to any gene: 8. DNA for the CDR3: TGCGCCAGCAGCCAAGACCCCGGGACAGTGAGCTCTGGGGCCAACGTCCTGACTTTC. Translating gives CASSQDPGTVSSGANVLTF.

By share of the sample, this clonotype is medium-sized. The rearrangement joins TRBV15 to TRBJ2-1; D is possibly TRBD1 (5 bases). Germline V gene sequence: CDR1 LNHNV, CDR2 YYDKDF (reference sequence). The CDR3 has 14 amino acids. V lost 5 bases and J 9 bases, leaving 17 bases between the germline ends. In DNA form, the CDR3 reads TGTGCCACCAGCTCCTTCAAGACAGTCACTGAGCAGTTCTTC. Amino acids: CATSSFKTVTEQFF.

This clonotype is medium-sized within its sample. This chain links TRBV28 with TRBJ1-5, with D tentatively TRBD1 (6 bases). Germline-derived CDR1 and CDR2 are MDHEN and SYDVKM. The CDR3 totals 15 residues. V was trimmed by 7 bases and J by 8 bases, leaving 21 bases between them. CDR3 DNA sequence: TGTGCCAGCAACCTTCTCACAGGGATTAAGGAGCCCCAGCATTTT. Translated, it gives CASNLLTGIKEPQHF.

This clonotype is termed medium-sized. The rearrangement joins TRBV9 to TRBJ2-7; TRBD1 might be the D (6 bases). The V gene lost 0 bases and the J gene lost 7 bases, with 17 bases spanning the gap. Germline lookup yields CDR1 SGDLS and CDR2 YYNGEE. The CDR3 loop spans 15 amino acids. CDR3 sequence reads: CASSVDQGRFGEQYF. CDR3 DNA: TGTGCCAGCAGCGTAGACCAGGGGCGATTTGGGGAGCAGTACTTC.

This clonotype is labeled large (0.1 to 1%). CDR3 protein: CSADGTSGDYEQYF. In nucleotides, the CDR3 is TGCAGTGCAGACGGGACTAGCGGGGATTACGAGCAGTACTTC. V and J are TRBV20-1 and TRBJ2-7; 13 nucleotides line up with TRBD2. In germline, CDR1 is DFQATT, CDR2 SNEGSKA (reference sequence). V gave up 6 bases and J gave up 4 bases; unmatched junction bases: 6. CDR3 length: 14 residues.

In its sample, this clonotype is large (0.1 to 1%). The chain combines TRBV28 with TRBJ2-3; no clear D gene. Germline CDR1 reads MDHEN; CDR2 reads SYDVKM. V was trimmed by 5 bases and J by 0 bases, leaving 6 bases between them. The CDR3 consists of 13 residues. The CDR3 nucleotides are TGTGCCAGCAGTCTCCTAAGCACAGATACGCAGTATTTT. As protein: CASSLLSTDTQYF.

The chain combines TRBV28 with TRBJ2-1; 9 nucleotides align to TRBD2. The CDR3 spans 14 residues. With V trimmed by 4 bases and J by 7 bases, 5 bases remained unmatched. Germline V gene lookup returns CDR1 MDHEN and CDR2 SYDVKM. The CDR3 DNA reads as TGTGCCAGCAGTTCTAGCGGGATCCTGAATGAGCAGTTCTTC. Translating gives CASSSSGILNEQFF. The full variable domain, in which reference TRBV28 and TRBJ2-1 provide the parts outside the CDR3, is DVKVTQSSRYLVKRTGEKVFLECVQDMDHENMFWYRQDPGLGLRLIYFSYDVKMKEKGDIPEGYSVSREKKERFSLILESASTNQTSMYLCASSSSGILNEQFFGPGTRLTVL.